This entry is about one T cell receptor beta chain. These data come from a study of patients and donors after allogeneic stem cell transplantation. Germline V CDR1 and CDR2: SEHNR, FQNEAQ (reference sequence). This CDR3 is built from 14 residues. Trimming took off 1 base at V and 7 bases at J, with 13 bases between the two ends. Each CDR3 protein gets one entry after TCRdb re-called the RT-PCR reads with MiXCR. There are approximately 200,000 distinct CDR3 sequences in the sample; 41% occur only once, and about 33% lies in the top ten. This TCR derives from a human donor who was either an allogeneic HSCT recipient or a stem cell or donor lymphocyte infusion donor (not recorded which). It is not recorded whose cells these are; they may come from a transplant donor. Sequencing input: blood, either unsorted or a sorted T cell fraction (not recorded which). The genes are TRBV7-9 and TRBJ1-1; tentative D call: TRBD1 (6 bases). The CDR3 protein is CASSLVPPDSEAFF. In nucleotides, the CDR3 is TGTGCCAGCAGCTTAGTCCCCCCGGACAGTGAAGCTTTCTTT.